A single sample is the source of the 21 T cell receptor beta chains below, sequenced in a study of human T cells and chemical hapten exposure. Time point noted: pre-sensitization, week 0. Treatment here: therapeutic diphenylcyclopropenone sensitization with weekly scalp DPC. A single record per CDR3 protein comes from TCRdb applying MiXCR to the RACE reads. The table lists some 330,000 distinct CDR3 sequences, approximately 5% of them singletons. The source material was whole blood, sampled in connection with sensitization to the hapten diphenylcyclopropenone (DPC). The receptors here all came from a woman younger than 35 with alopecia areata. Some clones in this sample may be carry-over from other donors' samples.

This chain connects TRBV7-9 to TRBJ1-1; D remains unclear. In germline, CDR1 is SEHNR, CDR2 FQNEAQ (reference sequence). The CDR3 covers 13 residues. Deletions cut 6 bases from V and 1 base from J, with 9 bases between. CDR3 residues: CASRITENTEAFF. The DNA of the CDR3 is TGTGCCAGCAGAATCACAGAGAACACTGAAGCTTTCTTT.

This clonotype was counted ten times or more. The genes are TRBV27 and TRBJ1-1, with a tentative D call TRBD1 (6 bases). The CDR3 covers 13 residues. Germline V gene data show CDR1 as MNHEY and CDR2 as SMNVEV (reference sequence). V dropped 5 bases and J dropped 5 bases, with 12 bases sitting between them. The CDR3 here is CASSTTGRTEAFF. For the CDR3, the DNA is TGTGCCAGCAGTACTACAGGGAGGACTGAAGCTTTCTTT.

Ten or more counts support this clonotype. J is TRBJ1-1 and V is TRBV10-3, with a weak D call TRBD1 (6 bases). CDR3 length: 14 amino acids. CDR1 is ENHRY and CDR2 is SYGVKD in the germline V gene. V was trimmed by 4 bases and J by 8 bases, leaving 17 bases between them. For the CDR3, the DNA is TGTGCCATCAGTGGAAAGGGGGGGCGCATCGAAGCTTTCTTT. Translated: CAISGKGGRIEAFF.

The table lists this clonotype with a few counts. The chain joins TRBV7-9 to TRBJ2-2; 9 nucleotides line up with TRBD2. The CDR3 length is 18 residues. Trimming at V came to 5 bases and at J to 1 base, leaving 11 bases not matched to a gene. Germline lookup yields CDR1 SEHNR and CDR2 FQNEAQ (reference sequence). CDR3 nucleotide sequence: TGTGCCAGCAGCCCGCGTAGGAGCGGGGGGATGAACACCGGGGAGCTGTTTTTT. Translating it yields CASSPRRSGGMNTGELFF. Full variable domain (outside the CDR3, taken from reference TRBV7-9 and TRBJ2-2): DTGVSQNPRHKITKRGQNVTFRCDPISEHNRLYWYRQTLGQGPEFLTYFQNEAQLEKSRLLSDRFSAERPKGSFSTLEIQRTEQGDSAMYLCASSPRRSGGMNTGELFFGEGSRLTVL.

This chain joins TRBV10-3 and TRBJ1-5, with TRBD1 as a possible D gene (6 bases). The CDR3 loop spans 14 amino acids. Germline V gene data show CDR1 as ENHRY and CDR2 as SYGVKD. Trimming shortened V by 6 bases and J by 4 bases, and 13 bases separated the two germline ends. The CDR3 here is CAISRDNSNQPQHF. The CDR3 DNA is TGTGCCATCAGCAGGGACAATTCAAATCAGCCCCAGCATTTT.

The chain combines TRBV5-1 with TRBJ2-3; tentatively, D is TRBD2 (6 bases). This CDR3 contains 14 residues. Germline loops: CDR1 SGHRS, CDR2 YFSETQ. V was pared by 0 bases and J by 11 bases, with 16 bases between. CDR3 sequence: CASSLEGRKGVQYF. The CDR3 DNA reads TGCGCCAGCAGCTTGGAGGGGAGGAAAGGGGTGCAGTATTTT.

The CDR3 spells CASSYGGTLRPNYGYTF. The CDR3 region has the DNA TGTGCCAGCAGTTACGGCGGGACACTGCGACCTAACTATGGCTACACCTTC. The J gene is TRBJ1-2, the V gene TRBV6-5; tentatively, D is TRBD1 (6 bases). V lost 2 bases and J 0 bases, leaving 16 bases between the germline ends. Germline V gives CDR1 MNHEY, CDR2 SVGAGI. The CDR3 is made up of 17 amino acids.

This clonotype turned up a few times. The V gene is TRBV5-1, the J gene TRBJ1-1; the D gene is possibly TRBD1 (5 bases). CDR1 is SGHRS and CDR2 is YFSETQ in the germline V gene. The CDR3 sequence is 15 residues long. The V gene lost 5 bases and the J gene lost 1 base, with 15 bases spanning the gap. CDR3 nucleotide sequence: TGCGCCAGCAGTTCAACCTCCACAGGGAACACTGAAGCTTTCTTT. Its translation: CASSSTSTGNTEAFF.

This clonotype was seen at least ten times. The V call is TRBV6-2 or TRBV6-3, the J call TRBJ1-6, with D unclear. This CDR3 has 13 residues. From germline, CDR1 is MNHEY and CDR2 SVGEGT. V shed 3 bases and J shed 7 bases, with 7 bases lying between them. The CDR3 here is CASSYGSNSPLHF. CDR3 coding DNA: TGTGCCAGCAGTTATGGGAGCAATTCACCCCTCCACTTT.

This clonotype showed up just a few times. V and J are TRBV13 and TRBJ1-6; 7 bases map to TRBD1. CDR1 and CDR2 (germline): PRHDT, FYEKMQ (reference sequence). Trimming removed 5 bases from V and 14 bases from J; junction bases left unmatched: 6. The CDR3 extends over 12 amino acids. CDR3 bases: TGTGCCAGCAGCCAGGGGGGATTCACCCTCCACTTT. Its translation is CASSQGGFTLHF.

This clonotype appeared many times. The V and J genes are TRBV10-3 and TRBJ2-7, with 9 bases lining up with TRBD1. V dropped 6 bases and J dropped 3; count of bases not matched to a gene: 3. Germline loops: CDR1 ENHRY, CDR2 SYGVKD. This CDR3 is built from 13 residues. The CDR3 loop reads CAIRSGQGYEQYF. In DNA, the CDR3 is TGTGCCATCAGATCGGGACAGGGCTACGAGCAGTACTTC.

This clonotype was observed many times. J is TRBJ2-5 and V is TRBV29-1, with 14 bases fitting TRBD2. V lost 7 bases to trimming and J lost 1 base; unmatched junction nucleotides: 29. From germline, CDR1 is SQVTM and CDR2 ANQGSEA. The CDR3 has 23 residues. The CDR3 is CSATGTGGPSPGLAGAVQETQYF. The CDR3 DNA is TGCAGCGCTACGGGGACAGGGGGGCCCAGTCCGGGACTAGCGGGAGCTGTCCAAGAGACCCAGTACTTC.

This clonotype has ten or more counts. The rearrangement joins TRBV20-1 to TRBJ1-4; D call uncertain. V gave up 1 base and J gave up 14 bases, with 26 bases separating them. The CDR3 consists of 16 residues. Germline values: CDR1 DFQATT, CDR2 SNEGSKA (reference sequence). CDR3: CSARGVATDISPPLFF. For the CDR3, the DNA is TGCAGTGCTAGAGGGGTGGCGACCGACATTTCGCCCCCTCTGTTTTTT.

In this sample, this clonotype turned up many times. The V call is TRBV3-1, the J call TRBJ2-2; 9 bases line up with TRBD1. CDR1 is LGHDT, CDR2 YNNKEL, per germline (reference sequence). Trimming took 8 bases from V and 3 from J; bases not matched to a gene: 4. The CDR3 totals 14 residues. The CDR3 nucleotides are TGTGCCAGCCGACAGGGGGGCGACACCGGGGAGCTGTTTTTT. It specifies CASRQGGDTGELFF.

This clonotype was recorded many times. This chain connects TRBV3-1 to TRBJ1-2; no definite D call. The CDR3 covers 13 residues. The V and J ends lost 1 base and 8 bases respectively, with 11 bases between them. Germline V gives CDR1 LGHDT, CDR2 YNNKEL (reference sequence). The CDR3 nucleotides read TGTGCCAGCAGCCAAGGGTATGGTGGCGGCTACACCTTC. Translation gives CASSQGYGGGYTF.

The sample holds many counts of this clonotype. This CDR3 reads CASSSMVGTGDETQYF. The CDR3, as DNA: TGTGCCAGCAGCTCAATGGTCGGGACAGGGGACGAGACCCAGTACTTC. The genes are TRBV4-2 and TRBJ2-5, with 10 bases aligning to TRBD1. The germline V gene has CDR1 LGHNA and CDR2 YNFKEQ. V was pared by 5 bases and J by 5 bases, with 11 bases of the junction left unmatched. CDR3 length: 16 amino acids.

This clonotype has more than one count but fewer than ten. A junction end diverges from the germline sequence, so it may reflect a read error. The gene calls are TRBV7-7 and TRBJ2-3, with 10 bases lining up with TRBD2. The germline CDR1 and CDR2 sequences are SSHAT and FNYEAQ (reference sequence). CDR3 length equals 18 residues. CDR3 region: CASSLGVRTSGITDTQYF. The CDR3 nucleotides read TGTGCTAGCAGCTTAGGGGTTCGGACTAGCGGAATCACAGATACGCAGTATTTT.

This clonotype came up a few times. The V and J genes are TRBV29-1 and TRBJ2-7; 7 bases are shared with TRBD1. Germline values: CDR1 SQVTM, CDR2 ANQGSEA. The CDR3 has 14 residues. V was pared by 6 bases and J by 0 bases, with 8 bases of the junction left unmatched. The chain's CDR3 is CSVNRGPLSYEQYF. Here the CDR3 DNA reads TGCAGCGTAAACAGGGGACCCCTCTCCTACGAGCAGTACTTC.

This clonotype occurred many times. The chain is built from TRBV6-5 and TRBJ1-1, with TRBD1 as a possible D gene (6 bases). Trimming stripped 0 bases from V and 0 bases from J, with 8 bases between. The CDR3 extends over 15 amino acids. Germline V gives CDR1 MNHEY, CDR2 SVGAGI. The CDR3 sequence is CASSYSTGMNTEAFF. CDR3 DNA sequence: TGTGCCAGCAGTTACTCTACAGGGATGAACACTGAAGCTTTCTTT.

Only a few counts were recorded for this clonotype. The V and J genes are TRBV20-1 and TRBJ1-5; a possible D gene is TRBD1 (5 bases). The CDR3 sequence is 14 residues long. CDR1 and CDR2 (germline): DFQATT, SNEGSKA (reference sequence). V lost 6 bases, J lost 6 bases, and 18 bases lay in between. CDR3 sequence: CSAHLGGAGQPQHF. The CDR3 nucleotides read TGCAGTGCCCACCTCGGGGGTGCGGGTCAGCCCCAGCATTTT.

The J gene is TRBJ1-5, the V gene TRBV28; 7 nucleotides agree with TRBD1. V was clipped by 4 bases and J by 4 bases; unmatched bases: 4. CDR3 length equals 14 residues. Looked up from germline, CDR1 is MDHEN and CDR2 is SYDVKM. The DNA for the CDR3 is TGTGCCAGCAGTTGGGACAGACAGAATCAGCCCCAGCATTTT. Its translation: CASSWDRQNQPQHF.